This T cell receptor beta chain derives from a study of CD8+ T cells in alopecia areata. As the sequencing template, cDNA was produced by extracting RNA and reverse transcribing it. TCRdb keeps only in-frame clones here, not all; method: immunoSEQ multiplex PCR. The sample comprises around 14,000 clones, roughly 58% of which are singletons, and roughly 3.9% rests with the top ten. CD4+ cells underwent sorting into CD25+CD127- cells for several patients. CDR1 and CDR2 from the germline V gene are SEHNR and FQNEAQ (reference sequence). J lost 11 bases, V lost 0 bases, and 11 bases had no gene match. This CDR3 region has 15 residues.

This receptor was taken from a human donor with alopecia areata. The specimen sequenced was CD4+ Tregs sorted from blood. This chain joins TRBV7-9 and TRBJ1-1; 8 bases are a match to TRBD1. The CDR3 loop is CASSLAQPGGGFAFF. The CDR3 DNA reads as TGTGCCAGCAGCTTAGCCCAACCAGGGGGCGGTTTTGCTTTCTTT.